One sample yielded the 31 T cell receptor beta chains listed below, sequenced in a study of T cells in Graves' hyperthyroidism and ophthalmopathy. Amplification targeted TCR beta CDR3 regions from RNA transcripts. HTBI primers were used for first-round RT-PCR of the TCR CDR3. TCRdb itself ran the multiplex PCR reads through MiXCR, one entry per CDR3 protein. Of around 800,000 distinct CDR3 sequences listed, about 38% are singletons. The sequencing sample was made of blood. These receptor sequences come from a man aged 18 to 35 with Graves' hyperthyroidism.

This clonotype has only a few counts. This sequence joins TRBV4-3 and TRBJ1-6; D is undetermined. Trimming cost V 4 bases and J 7 bases, with 11 bases left between them. The CDR3 sequence is 14 residues long. Germline CDR1 reads LGHNA; CDR2 reads YSLEER. Here the CDR3 reads CASSPLPGNSPLHF. The CDR3 DNA reads as TGCGCCAGCAGCCCCCTTCCCGGGAATTCACCCCTCCACTTT.

This clonotype was seen ten or more times. The chain combines TRBV7-6 with TRBJ1-1; 8 bases are a match to TRBD1. Germline values: CDR1 SGHVS, CDR2 FNYEAQ. Trimming cost V 6 bases and J 4 bases; bases outside gene matches: 7. CDR3 length: 14 residues. CDR3: CASSPGGAGTEAFF. The CDR3 nucleotides read TGTGCCAGCAGTCCAGGGGGCGCGGGCACTGAAGCTTTCTTT. Based on the CDR3 plus reference TRBV7-6 and TRBJ1-1, the full variable domain is GAGVSQSPRYKVTKRGQDVALRCDPISGHVSLYWYRQALGQGPEFLTYFNYEAQQDKSGLPNDRFSAERPEGSISTLTIQRTEQRDSAMYRCASSPGGAGTEAFFGQGTRLTVV.

With respect to this clonotype: Being one base from a much bigger clone, this may be a read error. This chain connects TRBV10-3 to TRBJ2-2; D not resolved. Germline-derived CDR1 and CDR2 are ENHRY and SYGVKD. Trimming stripped 4 bases from V and 1 base from J, with 13 bases between. The CDR3 is made up of 16 amino acids. CDR3 in DNA: TGTGCCATCAGTGCGTCAGGAGCCCTGAACACCGGGGAGCTGTTTTTT. It encodes CAISASGALNTGELFF.

The rearrangement uses TRBV9 and TRBJ1-2; D may be TRBD1 (5 bases). The germline gives CDR1 SGDLS, CDR2 YYNGEE. Trimming stripped 7 bases from V and 4 bases from J, with 14 bases between. The CDR3 loop spans 13 amino acids. The DNA for the CDR3 is TGTGCCAGCCGCGGGGGGGATCCCTATGGCTACACCTTC. This codes for CASRGGDPYGYTF.

The chain carries TRBV7-2 and TRBJ2-7; 11 bases are shared with TRBD2. The CDR3 consists of 19 residues. V lost 5 bases, J lost 4 bases, and 19 bases stayed unmatched. Germline V gene data show CDR1 as SGHTA and CDR2 as FQGNSA. The CDR3 DNA sequence: TGTGCCAGCAGCCGACTATCTCTTAGCGGGAGGGCCGGCGGTTACGAGCAGTACTTC. Translating gives CASSRLSLSGRAGGYEQYF.

This clonotype has more than one count but fewer than ten. This chain connects TRBV12-3 or TRBV12-4 to TRBJ2-7; 9 bases agree with TRBD1. Trimming took 5 bases from V and 5 from J; bases not matched to a gene: 7. The CDR3 length is 14 residues. The CDR3 spells CASSRTGAFNEQYF. DNA for the CDR3: TGTGCCAGCAGTCGGACAGGGGCGTTTAACGAGCAGTACTTC.

This chain connects TRBV12-3 or TRBV12-4 to TRBJ2-7, with TRBD1 matching 8 bases. This CDR3 contains 16 residues. V shed 5 bases and J 4 bases; nucleotides not matched to a gene: 13. The CDR3 coding sequence is TGTGCCAGCAGTCTTCACCCGGGACAGGAGATATACGAGCAGTACTTC. Translation gives CASSLHPGQEIYEQYF.

CDR3 in DNA: TGTGCCAGCGGGGGACTAGCGGGAGAGACCGGGGAGCTGTTTTTT. The encoded protein is CASGGLAGETGELFF. The chain links TRBV2 to TRBJ2-2; TRBD2 matches 14 bases. Germline V gene data show CDR1 as SNHLY and CDR2 as FYNNEI. This CDR3 is built from 15 residues. The junction had 4 bases not matched to a gene; V was cut back by 8 bases and J by 5 bases.

This chain joins TRBV13 and TRBJ1-2; 11 nucleotides line up with TRBD1. Losses at the gene ends were 6 bases for V and 4 bases for J; bases not matched to a gene: 7. Per germline, CDR1 PRHDT and CDR2 FYEKMQ (reference sequence). The CDR3 loop spans 15 amino acids. CDR3 bases: TGTGCCAGCAGAGGACAGGGGGCCTCTCTCTATGGCTACACCTTC. Translation: CASRGQGASLYGYTF.

The sample holds many counts of this clonotype. The chain joins TRBV9 to TRBJ1-2; D is possibly TRBD1 (5 bases). The CDR3 sequence is 14 residues long. V dropped 6 bases and J dropped 2 bases, with 14 bases sitting between them. From germline, CDR1 is SGDLS and CDR2 YYNGEE. As DNA, the CDR3 is TGTGCCAGCAACCTTGGGGACGGAAACTATGGCTACACCTTC. It codes for CASNLGDGNYGYTF. Filled out from reference TRBV9 and TRBJ1-2, the complete variable domain reads DSGVTQTPKHLITATGQRVTLRCSPRSGDLSVYWYQQSLDQGLQFLIQYYNGEERAKGNILERFSAQQFPDLHSELNLSSLELGDSALYFCASNLGDGNYGYTFGSGTRLTVV.

This clonotype was recorded many times. This rearrangement joins TRBV2 to TRBJ2-6; D is unclear. CDR1 and CDR2 (germline): SNHLY, FYNNEI. This CDR3 spans 14 amino acids. V was pared by 10 bases and J by 4 bases, with 14 bases between. DNA of the CDR3: TGTGCCACAGCCGGGCCCTCCGGGGCCAACGTCCTGACTTTC. This codes for CATAGPSGANVLTF. Supplemented by reference TRBV2 and TRBJ2-6, the full variable domain reads EPEVTQTPSHQVTQMGQEVILRCVPISNHLYFYWYRQILGQKVEFLVSFYNNEISEKSEIFDDQFSVERPDGSNFTLKIRSTKLEDSAMYFCATAGPSGANVLTFGAGSRLTVL.

This clonotype was detected a few times. The junction shows a germline mismatch at one end, possibly a read error. This chain links TRBV4-1 with TRBJ2-5; TRBD2 is a possible D gene (5 bases). This CDR3 spans 16 amino acids. Germline-derived CDR1 and CDR2 are MGHRA and YSYEKL. CDR3 amino acids: CASSLGRRGRGETQYF. The CDR3 DNA sequence: TGTGCCAGCAGCTTAGGACGCCGAGGGCGCGGGGAGACCCAGTACTTC.

This chain uses TRBV7-4 with TRBJ2-5; D might be TRBD1 (5 bases). Trimming removed 7 bases from V and 3 bases from J, with 15 bases in between. This CDR3 has 14 residues. Germline lookup yields CDR1 SGHVT and CDR2 SQSDAQ. The CDR3 spells CASNTGPREETQYF. The CDR3 DNA reads as TGTGCCAGCAACACAGGCCCCAGGGAAGAGACCCAGTACTTC.

Only a few counts were recorded for this clonotype. The chain is built from TRBV19 and TRBJ2-2; no definite D call. The V end lost 2 bases, the J end lost 1 base, and 5 bases lay between the germline ends. The CDR3 sequence is 14 residues long. Germline lookup yields CDR1 LNHDA and CDR2 SQIVND (reference sequence). The CDR3 protein is CASSIRENTGELFF. The CDR3 nucleotides read TGTGCCAGTAGTATAAGGGAGAACACCGGGGAGCTGTTTTTT.

The chain joins TRBV7-9 to TRBJ1-2, with no clear D. The V end lost 8 bases, the J end lost 4 bases, and 11 bases lay between the germline ends. CDR3 length equals 12 residues. Germline loops: CDR1 SEHNR, CDR2 FQNEAQ (reference sequence). In DNA, the CDR3 is TGTGCCAGCCAGCGGGGAAGCTATGGCTACACCTTC. Protein product: CASQRGSYGYTF.

In its sample, this clonotype was seen many times. The chain combines TRBV20-1 with TRBJ1-5, with TRBD1 matching 8 bases. The CDR3 extends over 13 amino acids. With 4 bases clipped from V and 3 bases from J, the junction kept 2 bases outside the gene matches. Germline V gene lookup returns CDR1 DFQATT and CDR2 SNEGSKA (reference sequence). Here the CDR3 DNA reads TGCAGTGCTACGACAGGGGCCAATCAGCCCCAGCATTTT. Its translation: CSATTGANQPQHF.

This clonotype was detected only a few times. The chain recombines TRBV20-1 with TRBJ1-5; D is ambiguous. V lost 6 bases to trimming and J lost 2 bases, with 17 bases between them. CDR1 is DFQATT and CDR2 is SNEGSKA in the germline V gene (reference sequence). The CDR3 is 15 residues long. The chain's CDR3 is CSATGPATGNQPQHF. CDR3 in DNA: TGCAGTGCAACCGGGCCCGCTACTGGCAATCAGCCCCAGCATTTT.

The chain joins TRBV7-9 to TRBJ1-2, with TRBD1 matching 11 bases. Germline assignment: CDR1 SEHNR and CDR2 FQNEAQ (reference sequence). The CDR3 is made up of 13 amino acids. The V and J ends lost 4 bases and 12 bases, in that order; junction bases with no gene match: 7. CDR3 bases: TGTGCCAGCAGCTCTCCGGGACAGGGGGAGCACACCTTC. It is translated as CASSSPGQGEHTF.

The rearrangement joins TRBV11-1 to TRBJ1-2; a weak D match, TRBD1 (5 bases). The germline CDR1 and CDR2 sequences are SGHAT and FQDESV (reference sequence). V gave up 0 bases and J gave up 7 bases, with 21 bases separating them. The CDR3 spans 17 residues. The CDR3 DNA sequence: TGTGCCAGCAGCTTAGCGGGGCCCTACCTAACTCGCTCTGGCTACACCTTC. Protein: CASSLAGPYLTRSGYTF.

V gene TRBV2 combines with J gene TRBJ1-5; D is ambiguous. CDR3 size: 13 residues. Germline CDR1 is SNHLY and CDR2 is FYNNEI. Trimming left V 2 bases short and J 7 bases short, with 9 bases between. The CDR3 spells CASSELRVQPQHF. The CDR3 coding sequence is TGTGCCAGCAGTGAATTAAGGGTCCAGCCCCAGCATTTT.

V usage is TRBV5-1 and J usage is TRBJ2-7, with D tentatively TRBD1 or TRBD2 (6 bases each). The CDR3 is 15 amino acids. The V end was cut by 2 bases, the J end by 0 bases, with 12 bases between. The germline V gene encodes CDR1 SGHRS and CDR2 YFSETQ. CDR3 sequence reads: CASSFGRGASYEQYF. In DNA, the CDR3 is TGCGCCAGCAGCTTCGGAAGGGGGGCCTCCTACGAGCAGTACTTC.

This clonotype was found a few times. V and J are TRBV11-2 and TRBJ2-5, with 7 bases that match TRBD2. V gave up 3 bases and J gave up 0 bases; unmatched junction bases: 4. In germline, CDR1 is SGHAT, CDR2 FQNNGV. CDR3 length: 15 residues. The CDR3 DNA follows: TGTGCCAGCAGCTTTCGGCTAGCGGACCAAGAGACCCAGTACTTC. Amino acid sequence: CASSFRLADQETQYF.

The CDR3 region is CASSPTLQGYEQYF. The CDR3 nucleotides are TGCGCCAGCAGCCCGACCCTACAGGGCTACGAGCAGTACTTC. The V gene is TRBV5-1, the J gene TRBJ2-7; TRBD1 is a possible D gene (6 bases). Germline CDR1 SGHRS, CDR2 YFSETQ. This CDR3 is 14 amino acids long. The V end lost 4 bases, the J end lost 3 bases, and 14 bases lay between the germline ends.

This clonotype was seen at least ten times. V usage is TRBV5-6 and J usage is TRBJ2-5, with no clear D. Trimming cost V 2 bases and J 7 bases, with 15 bases left between them. In germline, CDR1 is SGHDT, CDR2 YYEEEE. The CDR3 has 14 amino acids. CDR3 bases: TGTGCCAGCAGCTTAATCGCATCGGGCGCGACCCAGTACTTC. It yields the protein CASSLIASGATQYF.

To note about this clonotype: A much larger clone is a single base away; this may be a read error. The DNA of the CDR3 is TGTGCCAGCAGCGTAGACGTCAGAAGTGAAGCTTTCTTT. This translates into CASSVDVRSEAFF. This chain joins TRBV9 and TRBJ1-1; D remains unclear. Trimming stripped 0 bases from V and 7 bases from J, with 10 bases between. The CDR3 is 13 amino acids. Germline lookup yields CDR1 SGDLS and CDR2 YYNGEE.

This clonotype was observed at least ten times. The chain joins TRBV15 to TRBJ2-7; D unresolved. Trimming took off 0 bases at V and 5 bases at J, with 11 bases between the two ends. The CDR3 sequence is 14 residues long. CDR1 and CDR2 from the germline V gene are LNHNV and YYDKDF (reference sequence). Here the CDR3 DNA reads TGTGCCACCAGCAGAGATTGGGGTGGCGACGAGCAGTACTTC. It encodes CATSRDWGGDEQYF.

This clonotype was recorded a few times. V and J are TRBV20-1 and TRBJ2-2; D is uncertain. The CDR3 runs 11 residues. Trimming removed 5 bases at V and 1 base at J, with 2 bases between. Germline V gene sequence: CDR1 DFQATT, CDR2 SNEGSKA (reference sequence). CDR3 nucleotide sequence: TGCAGTGCTTGGAACACCGGGGAGCTGTTTTTT. Protein sequence: CSAWNTGELFF.

J is TRBJ1-5 and V is TRBV2; D possibly corresponds to TRBD1 (5 bases). This CDR3 comprises 17 residues. Trimming took off 5 bases at V and 0 bases at J, with 17 bases between the two ends. The germline CDR1 and CDR2 sequences are SNHLY and FYNNEI. The CDR3 sequence is CASSYPPAGLSNQPQHF. The DNA of the CDR3 is TGTGCCAGCAGTTACCCACCCGCAGGGCTTAGCAATCAGCCCCAGCATTTT.

This clonotype was counted only a few times. V usage is TRBV19 and J usage is TRBJ2-2; D not certain. Trimming removed 4 bases at V and 0 bases at J, with 6 bases between. Germline CDR1 reads LNHDA; CDR2 reads SQIVND (reference sequence). This CDR3 contains 14 residues. CDR3 loop: CASSTNSNTGELFF. DNA for the CDR3: TGTGCCAGTAGTACAAACTCGAACACCGGGGAGCTGTTTTTT.

This clonotype was observed a few times. V is TRBV14 and J is TRBJ2-7, with 8 bases fitting TRBD1. Germline V gives CDR1 SGHDN, CDR2 FVKESK. J lost 1 base, V lost 0 bases, and 8 bases had no gene match. The CDR3 length is 17 residues. CDR3 DNA sequence: TGTGCCAGCAGCCAAGACATAGGACAGGGAAGATCCTACGAGCAGTACTTC. Translated, it gives CASSQDIGQGRSYEQYF. The full variable domain, in which reference TRBV14 and TRBJ2-7 provide the parts outside the CDR3, is EAGVTQFPSHSVIEKGQTVTLRCDPISGHDNLYWYRRVMGKEIKFLLHFVKESKQDESGMPNNRFLAERTGGTYSTLKVQPAELEDSGVYFCASSQDIGQGRSYEQYFGPGTRLTVT.

This clonotype was recorded a few times. The chain is built from TRBV7-9 and TRBJ1-1; TRBD1 matches at 7 bases. CDR1 is SEHNR, CDR2 FQNEAQ, per germline (reference sequence). V trimming: 2 bases; J trimming: 1 base; junction bases outside the gene matches: 4. The CDR3 spans 15 residues. CDR3 nucleotide sequence: TGTGCCAGCAGCTTATTACAGGGGAGGAACACTGAAGCTTTCTTT. Translated: CASSLLQGRNTEAFF. The whole variable domain, filled in from reference TRBV7-9 and TRBJ1-1, reads DTGVSQNPRHKITKRGQNVTFRCDPISEHNRLYWYRQTLGQGPEFLTYFQNEAQLEKSRLLSDRFSAERPKGSFSTLEIQRTEQGDSAMYLCASSLLQGRNTEAFFGQGTRLTVV.